A selection of T cell receptor beta chains follows, all from one sample in a study of T cells after yellow fever vaccination. TCRdb re-derived calls from the 5' RACE reads in MiXCR, one entry per CDR3 protein. Seen here are 300,000 to 450,000 distinct CDR3 sequences, 6.2% observed once, and the top ten hold roughly 15%. Sequencing used PBMCs, obtained 5 days after the yellow fever booster vaccination. These receptors were obtained from a man younger than 40 who received the YFV17D yellow fever vaccine. The conserved cysteine and the conserved F or W are not part of the CDR3 here.

J gene,V gene,CDR3 protein
TRBJ2-7,TRBV6-6,ASKAGTTYEQY
TRBJ2-2,TRBV14,ATSGLNTGELF
TRBJ2-5,TRBV7-2,ASSLTSGIETQY
TRBJ2-5,TRBV5-1,ASSSWPSFRETQY
TRBJ2-1,TRBV6-2/TRBV6-3,ASSYNGETGGHNEQF
TRBJ2-1,TRBV5-1,ASTPTTKDNEQF
TRBJ2-1,TRBV19,ASSTQGKSSYNEQF
TRBJ1-1,TRBV30,AWSKGQRNTEAF
TRBJ1-1,TRBV6-6,ASRSSQIEAF
TRBJ2-1,TRBV20-1,SPPSNNEQF
TRBJ2-1,TRBV20-1,SARGGGSFVEQF
TRBJ2-5,TRBV9,ASTQGDQETQY
TRBJ2-7,TRBV29-1,SPDLRYEQY
TRBJ2-1,TRBV20-1,SASRGTSGNNEQF
TRBJ2-7,TRBV5-5,ASSLRQGSEQY
TRBJ2-2,TRBV30,AWSLTGRTGELF
TRBJ2-2,TRBV20-1,SASKTSGRAPGELF
TRBJ1-4,TRBV20-1,SARSRDEKLF
TRBJ1-4,TRBV7-2,ASSLAPELGEKLF
TRBJ2-7,TRBV7-9,ASSPGTGRHEQY
TRBJ2-1,TRBV7-9,ASSLAILSGYNEQF
TRBJ1-2,TRBV18,ASSLRDSYGYT
TRBJ1-2,TRBV7-2,ASSLGWTGGLYGYT
TRBJ2-2,TRBV5-6,ASSLAAGGANTGELF
TRBJ2-7,TRBV7-8,ASSRDRGGEQY
TRBJ1-6,TRBV7-8,ASSLLGGDSPLH
TRBJ2-1,TRBV24-1,ATRSASGSINEQF
TRBJ2-2,TRBV4-3,ASSPGATGELF
TRBJ2-1,TRBV18,ASSPPTGQGGNEQF
TRBJ2-2,TRBV11-1,ASSAAARGFTSNTGELF
TRBJ2-5,TRBV7-2,ASSPQGGAETQY
TRBJ2-2,TRBV5-5,ASSLGTGGARTGELF
TRBJ1-2,TRBV20-1,SARAPDYGYT
TRBJ2-2,TRBV5-1,ASSGGQGITGELF
TRBJ2-7,TRBV5-1,ASSISGGPYEQY
TRBJ2-1,TRBV12-3/TRBV12-4,ASRPQLQGALYNEQF
TRBJ1-4,TRBV7-2,ASSLAAFNEKLF
TRBJ2-1,TRBV5-1,ASSLDGGQGKMSRQF
TRBJ2-3,TRBV7-2,ASSSGTGRDTQY
TRBJ2-1,TRBV6-5,ASSRIMSGSGNEQF
TRBJ1-2,TRBV20-1,SASSVNYGYT
TRBJ2-7,TRBV10-3,AISESTGTSGTYEQY
TRBJ2-7,TRBV29-1,SVEGRAASYEQY
TRBJ2-3,TRBV4-3,ASSQDRGAGVVPDTQY
TRBJ2-1,TRBV11-2,ASSKFQRGREGYNEQF
TRBJ2-3,TRBV7-2,ASSRVGRATDTQY
TRBJ2-2,TRBV11-3,ASSPWGGNTGELF
TRBJ2-1,TRBV7-2,ASTSPRGSYNEQF
TRBJ2-1,TRBV10-3,AISESKSGEQF
TRBJ2-7,TRBV2,ASRSTTTLAYEQY
TRBJ2-5,TRBV20-1,SAGGRGAQETQY
TRBJ2-5,TRBV12-3/TRBV12-4,ASFRDGNQETQY
TRBJ2-7,TRBV25-1,ASSTLGREGPEQY